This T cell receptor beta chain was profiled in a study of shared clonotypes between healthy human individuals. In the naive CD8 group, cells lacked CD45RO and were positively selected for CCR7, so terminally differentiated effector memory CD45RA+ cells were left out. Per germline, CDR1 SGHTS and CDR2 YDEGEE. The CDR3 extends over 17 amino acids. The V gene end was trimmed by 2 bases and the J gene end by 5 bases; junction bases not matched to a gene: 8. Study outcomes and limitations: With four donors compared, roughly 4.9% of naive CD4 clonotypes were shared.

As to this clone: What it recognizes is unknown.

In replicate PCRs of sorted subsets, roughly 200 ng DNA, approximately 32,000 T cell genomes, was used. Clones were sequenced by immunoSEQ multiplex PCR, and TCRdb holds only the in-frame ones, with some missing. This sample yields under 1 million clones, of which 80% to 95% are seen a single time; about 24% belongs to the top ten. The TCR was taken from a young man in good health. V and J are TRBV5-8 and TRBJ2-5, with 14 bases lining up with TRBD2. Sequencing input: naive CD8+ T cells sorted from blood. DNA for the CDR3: TGTGCCAGCAGCTTTGGACTAGCGGGAGGTGGCGGGGAGACCCAGTACTTC. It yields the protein CASSFGLAGGGGETQYF.